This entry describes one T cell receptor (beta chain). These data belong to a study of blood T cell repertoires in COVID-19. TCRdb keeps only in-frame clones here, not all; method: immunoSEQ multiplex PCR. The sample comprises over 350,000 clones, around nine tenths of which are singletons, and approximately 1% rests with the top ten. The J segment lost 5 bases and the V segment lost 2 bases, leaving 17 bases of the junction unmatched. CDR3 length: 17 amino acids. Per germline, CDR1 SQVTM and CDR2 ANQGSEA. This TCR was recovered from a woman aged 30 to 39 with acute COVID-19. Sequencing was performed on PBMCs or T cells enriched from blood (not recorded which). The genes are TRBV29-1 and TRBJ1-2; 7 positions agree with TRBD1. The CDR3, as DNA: TGCAGCGTTGAACATCCCTCACAGGGGCCAGGGGATTATGGCTACACCTTC. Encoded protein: CSVEHPSQGPGDYGYTF. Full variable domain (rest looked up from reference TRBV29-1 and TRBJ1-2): SAVISQKPSRDICQRGTSLTIQCQVDSQVTMMFWYRQQPGQSLTLIATANQGSEATYESGFVIDKFPISRPNLTFSTLTVSNMSPEDSSIYLCSVEHPSQGPGDYGYTFGSGTRLTVV.